The entry below gives a single T cell receptor beta chain sequence along with its context. The antigen is unknown. Roughly 200 ng DNA, tens of thousands of T cell genomes, went into each sorted-subset replicate PCR. Profiling relied on immunoSEQ multiplex PCR, and the TCRdb table lists in-frame clones only, not all of them. The sample lists some 630,000 clones; roughly 78% were seen once. These data originate in a study of shared clonotypes between healthy human individuals. Study summary: In total, the donors were a couple of women and a few men aged 18 to 49.

The study's findings and limits: Having only a few donors restricted how much genetic and exposure-history diversity was captured.

Trimming removed 4 bases from V and 2 bases from J, with 8 bases in between. This CDR3 has 13 amino acids. Germline CDR1 is SGHDN and CDR2 is FVKESK. The sequence was collected from a young woman in good health. J is TRBJ1-2 and V is TRBV14; D is unresolved. Source material: memory CD4+ T cells sorted from blood. The subset here: CD45RA-negative fraction. In nucleotides, the CDR3 is TGTGCCAGCAGCCGACAACCAAACTATGGCTACACCTTC. Protein product: CASSRQPNYGYTF.